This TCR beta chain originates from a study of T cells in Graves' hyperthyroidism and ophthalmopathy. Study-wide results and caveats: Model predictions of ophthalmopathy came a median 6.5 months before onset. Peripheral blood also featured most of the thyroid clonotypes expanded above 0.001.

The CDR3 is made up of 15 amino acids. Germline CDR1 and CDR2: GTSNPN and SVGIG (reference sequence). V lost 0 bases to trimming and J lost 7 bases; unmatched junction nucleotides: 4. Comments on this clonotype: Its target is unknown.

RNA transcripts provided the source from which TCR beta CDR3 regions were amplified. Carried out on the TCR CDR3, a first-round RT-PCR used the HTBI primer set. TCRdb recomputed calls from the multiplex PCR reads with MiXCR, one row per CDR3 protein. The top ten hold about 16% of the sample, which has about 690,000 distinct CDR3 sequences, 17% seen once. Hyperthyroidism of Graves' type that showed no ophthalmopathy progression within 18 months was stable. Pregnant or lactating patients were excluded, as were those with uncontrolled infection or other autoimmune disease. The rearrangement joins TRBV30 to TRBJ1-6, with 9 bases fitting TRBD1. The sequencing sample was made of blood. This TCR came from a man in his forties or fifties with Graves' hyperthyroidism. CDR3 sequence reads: CAWSVGTGRNSPLHF. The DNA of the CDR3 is TGTGCCTGGAGTGTCGGGACAGGGAGAAATTCACCCCTCCACTTT.